Sequencing of this T cell receptor (beta chain) was carried out in a study of PD-1 blockade in classical Hodgkin lymphoma. Notes on the study in general: According to reports, newly diagnosed patients had lower baseline TCR diversity than healthy donors, and relapsed/refractory patients had lower baseline TCR diversity still. Significantly greater TCR diversity emerged by C4D1 in CD4+ cells but not CD8+ cells. The baseline diversity of complete responders showed similarity to that of newly diagnosed patients. Among the patients, those starting nivolumab under 1 year after ASCT were excluded.

Described time point: cycle 4 day 1 (C4D1), after five to seven weeks of nivolumab. With no exception, relapse followed autologous stem cell transplantation in all patients, and brentuximab vedotin exposure varied. V gave up 2 bases and J gave up 0 bases, with 14 bases separating them. Germline V gene sequence: CDR1 KGHSH, CDR2 LQKENI. The CDR3 consists of 17 residues. Points on this clone: The antigen is unknown.

Sequencing was performed with immunoSEQ multiplex PCR; in TCRdb, only in-frame clones are kept and a portion is missing. Of around 23,000 clones in the sample, roughly 90% are singletons; the top ten hold approximately 23%. The TCR comes from a human donor with classical Hodgkin lymphoma. Specimen: peripheral blood mononuclear cells (PBMCs), collected before the fourth cycle of nivolumab. The chain couples TRBV18 to TRBJ1-5; perhaps TRBD1 as D (6 bases). The CDR3 coding sequence is TGTGCCAGCTCACCAGAACAGAGGACAGCTAGCAATCAGCCCCAGCATTTT. Amino acid sequence: CASSPEQRTASNQPQHF.